This TCR beta chain was obtained from a study of T cell changes during pregnancy in multiple sclerosis. TCRdb keeps only in-frame clones here, not all; method: immunoSEQ multiplex PCR. Among more than 35,000 clones listed, 90% were seen once. The length of the CDR3 is 14 residues. CDR1 GTSNPN and CDR2 SVGIG come from the germline V gene (reference sequence). V was pared by 1 base and J by 4 bases, with 14 bases between. The chain couples TRBV30 to TRBJ2-7; possibly TRBD2 for D (5 bases). This TCR derives from a female donor with multiple sclerosis, enrolled in a pregnancy study. The sequenced sample was CD4+ T cells from peripheral blood mononuclear cells, obtained in the second trimester of pregnancy. This chain's CDR3 is CAWSAGMDLYEQYF. The DNA of the CDR3 is TGTGCCTGGAGTGCCGGGATGGACTTGTACGAGCAGTACTTC.